This is a list of T cell receptor beta chains from one sample in a study of cytomegalovirus exposure and HLA in healthy donors. The assay was immunoSEQ multiplex PCR, and TCRdb's table has in-frame clones only and misses some. The data contain around 100,000 clones, 78% of them seen just once; the ten biggest clones take up roughly 1.8%. The sample consisted of PBMCs. Receptors originate from a woman between 40 and 55 years old in good health and CMV-seronegative. CDR3s include the opening cysteine and the closing phenylalanine or tryptophan. Fields, in order: clone size, J gene, V gene, D gene, CDR3 DNA, CDR3 protein. D genes are given only for firm matches. Clone size is not always given. Where it is, it says once, few, many or a class for expanded clones.

. TRBJ2-3 TRBV27 . TGTGCCAGCAGTTTACCTGGGACAACAAGCACAGATACGCAGTATTTT CASSLPGTTSTDTQYF
. TRBJ1-2 TRBV2 . TGTGCCAGCCCTGAGGTAGTGGGAGGTCACTATGGCTACACCTTC CASPEVVGGHYGYTF
. TRBJ1-1 TRBV27 TRBD1 TGTGCCAGCAGTGATCACAGGGGCGGTAACACTGAAGCTTTCTTT CASSDHRGGNTEAFF
. TRBJ2-7 TRBV14 TRBD2 TGTGCCAGCAGCCAAGCTAGCGGGAGCTACGAGCAGTACTTC CASSQASGSYEQYF
. TRBJ2-1 TRBV7-2 . TGTGCCAGCAGCCCGCGCGGGACAGTCTCCTACAATGAGCAGTTCTTC CASSPRGTVSYNEQFF
few TRBJ2-5 TRBV7-2 TRBD2 TGTGCCAGCAGCTTAGCCCATCGACTAGCGGGAGGCCCTGTCCAAGAGACCCAGTACTTC CASSLAHRLAGGPVQETQYF
. TRBJ2-1 TRBV4-1 . TGCGCCAGCAGCCAAGCTAGATTGATTTTGGGTGAGCAGTTCTTC CASSQARLILGEQFF
. TRBJ2-7 TRBV5-1 TRBD2 TGCGCCAGCAGCCCGGGGGGGCAGACATACGAGCAGTACTTC CASSPGGQTYEQYF
. TRBJ2-2 TRBV27 . TGTGCCAGCAGCACCCCCTGGCAGGGAAGGAACACCGGGGAGCTGTTTTTT CASSTPWQGRNTGELFF
. TRBJ1-1 TRBV19 . TGTGCCAGCTGTCAGGGGCTCTCTGAAGCTTTCTTT CASCQGLSEAFF
few TRBJ2-7 TRBV7-8 TRBD2 TGTGCCAGCAGCTTAGAACGGACTAGCGCATTCTACGAGCAGTACTTC CASSLERTSAFYEQYF
. TRBJ2-5 TRBV5-4 . TGTGCCAGCAGCGAACAGGTTGGGCAAGAGACCCAGTACTTC CASSEQVGQETQYF
. TRBJ2-2 TRBV18 TRBD1 TGTGCCAGCTCACCCGGCCCGGGACAGGCCCCCGGGGAGCTGTTTTTT CASSPGPGQAPGELFF
. TRBJ1-1 TRBV5-6 TRBD1 TGTGCCAGCAACTGGGGGACAGGGAACACTGAAGCTTTCTTT CASNWGTGNTEAFF
. TRBJ2-3 TRBV5-1 TRBD2 TGCGCCAGCAGCATTAGCGGGAGCACAGATACGCAGTATTTT CASSISGSTDTQYF
. TRBJ2-2 TRBV23-1 TRBD2 TGCGCCAGCAGGGAGTGGGACAGATTGATAGCGGGAGAAGGTCCCGGGGAGCTGTTTTTT CASREWDRLIAGEGPGELFF
. TRBJ1-1 TRBV6-5 . TGTGCCAGCATGGCCCAACAGAGACACACTGAAGCTTTCTTT CASMAQQRHTEAFF
. TRBJ1-1 TRBV29-1 TRBD1 TGCAGCACACTGGGGGGGCGGACAGGGATTTTCCGATCGGGCACTGAAGCTTTCTTT CSTLGGRTGIFRSGTEAFF
. TRBJ2-7 TRBV7-3 TRBD1 TGTGCCAGCAGCCCAGACAGGGAACGGGCCGGAGAGCAGTACTTC CASSPDRERAGEQYF
. TRBJ1-1 TRBV5-1 . TGCGCCAGCAGATCGGCAGGCACTGAAGCTTTCTTT CASRSAGTEAFF
. TRBJ2-1 TRBV15 . TGTGCCACCAGCATTCTCAGGGGCGGAGAGCAGTTCTTC CATSILRGGEQFF
. TRBJ2-1 TRBV19 TRBD2 TGTGCCAGTAGTATAAACCTAGCGGGAGGGCTATACAATGAGCAGTTCTTC CASSINLAGGLYNEQFF
. TRBJ2-3 TRBV4-1 . TGCGCCAGCAGCCAAGAAGGCCTAGTCCCCGGGGATACGCAGTACTTT CASSQEGLVPGDTQYF
. TRBJ2-5 TRBV7-2 TRBD2 TGTGCCAGCAGCTTTCAAGTGGCGGGAGGAGGCACAACAGAGACCCAGTACTTC CASSFQVAGGGTTETQYF
. TRBJ2-7 TRBV9 . TGTGCCAGCAGCGTAGGATACGTGGGGGACAAGCAGTACTTC CASSVGYVGDKQYF
few TRBJ1-1 TRBV11-2 . TGTGCCAGCGGCTCCGGACTGCTCACTGAAGCTTTCTTT CASGSGLLTEAFF
. TRBJ2-3 TRBV27 TRBD2 TGTGCCAGCAGTCTTATAGCGGGAGGGCTTGGCACAGATACGCAGTATTTT CASSLIAGGLGTDTQYF